This T cell receptor (beta chain) comes out of a study of shared clonotypes between healthy human individuals. Sequenced by immunoSEQ multiplex PCR; TCRdb stores in-frame clones only, minus some. The sample carries about 2.4 million clones, 93% recorded once. CDR3 length: 11 amino acids. The germline CDR1 and CDR2 sequences are KGHSH and LQKENI. The ends were cut back, 2 bases at V and 5 bases at J, with 3 bases in the middle. This clone appeared a few times. Additional DNA sequences in this sample encode the identical CDR3. The clonotype originates from a young man in good health. Some clones in this sample may be carry-over from other donors' samples. Sequencing was done on a sample of naive CD4+ T cells from PBMCs. Subset: CD45RA+ positively selected. This chain uses TRBV18 with TRBJ2-5; D gene ambiguous. CDR3 DNA sequence: TGTGCCAGCTCACCATGGGAGACCCAGTACTTC. Its translation: CASSPWETQYF.